These T cell receptor beta chains were read from a single sample in a study of cytomegalovirus exposure and HLA in healthy donors. Only in-frame clones appear in the TCRdb table, and some are missing; sequencing was by immunoSEQ multiplex PCR. Here the sample spans about 140,000 clones, just under 85% being singletons. The source material was PBMCs. The receptors stem from a man aged 25-40 years in good health and CMV-seropositive. CDR3s include the opening cysteine and the closing phenylalanine or tryptophan. A D gene is named only where the DNA matches it firmly. Part of the rows lack a size; the others show once, few, many or a class for expanded clones.

D	V	size	J	CDR3	DNA
NA	TRBV30	NA	TRBJ1-5	CAWSLTGSGEPQHF	TGTGCCTGGAGCCTAACCGGTTCAGGGGAGCCCCAGCATTTT
TRBD1	TRBV28	NA	TRBJ1-2	CASSSYRGANYGYTF	TGTGCCAGCAGTTCGTACAGGGGAGCTAACTATGGCTACACCTTC
NA	TRBV5-4	few	TRBJ2-2	CASSSIQGLTGELFF	TGTGCCAGCAGCTCTATTCAGGGTCTTACCGGGGAGCTGTTTTTT
TRBD1	TRBV18	NA	TRBJ1-6	CASSLGQGGENSPLHF	TGTGCCAGCTCACTAGGACAGGGCGGAGAGAATTCACCCCTCCACTTT
TRBD1	TRBV19	NA	TRBJ1-2	CASSARQGYGYTF	TGTGCCAGTAGTGCCAGACAGGGCTATGGCTACACCTTC
TRBD1	TRBV7-2	NA	TRBJ1-1	CASSARQGVLESTEAFF	TGTGCCAGCAGCGCTCGACAGGGGGTCCTCGAGAGCACTGAAGCTTTCTTT
TRBD1	TRBV7-2	NA	TRBJ2-1	CASSPGTGVFF	TGTGCCAGCAGCCCCGGGACAGGGGTGTTCTTC
TRBD2	TRBV14	NA	TRBJ2-1	CASSQGLAGSYNEQFF	TGTGCCAGCAGCCAGGGACTAGCGGGATCCTACAATGAGCAGTTCTTC
NA	TRBV7-2	NA	TRBJ1-2	CASSSMGVLGLGANGYTF	TGTGCCAGCAGCTCGATGGGAGTTTTGGGTTTGGGGGCTAATGGCTACACCTTC
NA	TRBV6-1	NA	TRBJ1-1	CASSEYRGAETEAFF	TGTGCCAGCAGTGAATATCGGGGGGCGGAAACTGAAGCTTTCTTT
TRBD2	TRBV9	NA	TRBJ2-1	CASSVGLGGSSYNEQFF	TGTGCCAGCAGCGTAGGATTAGGCGGGAGCTCCTACAATGAGCAGTTCTTC
NA	TRBV7-3	NA	TRBJ2-5	CASSFGPQETQYF	TGTGCCAGCAGCTTTGGGCCCCAAGAGACCCAGTACTTC
TRBD1	TRBV6-1	NA	TRBJ1-5	CASSDSQGSQPQHF	TGTGCCAGCAGTGATTCACAGGGGAGCCAGCCCCAGCATTTT
NA	TRBV15	NA	TRBJ1-5	CATSRKPTGIIINQPQHF	TGTGCCACCAGCAGAAAACCTACAGGGATAATCATCAATCAGCCCCAGCATTTT
NA	TRBV5-1	NA	TRBJ2-7	CASAEGGLRYEQYF	TGCGCCAGCGCTGAGGGGGGACTACGCTACGAGCAGTACTTC
TRBD2	TRBV6-5	NA	TRBJ2-2	CASSSGRARTGELFF	TGTGCCAGCAGTAGCGGGAGGGCGCGGACCGGGGAGCTGTTTTTT
TRBD1	TRBV28	NA	TRBJ2-1	CASSLGTGWSEQFF	TGTGCCAGCAGTTTGGGGACAGGGTGGAGTGAGCAGTTCTTC
NA	TRBV28	NA	TRBJ2-7	CASRGQGRALGYF	TGTGCCAGCAGGGGGCAGGGGAGGGCCCTAGGGTACTTC
NA	TRBV7-2	NA	TRBJ2-7	CASSPQPGLYEQYF	TGTGCCAGCAGCCCACAGCCGGGACTTTACGAGCAGTACTTC
NA	TRBV13	NA	TRBJ1-6	CASSLLGVYNSPLHF	TGTGCCAGCAGCTTATTAGGGGTTTATAATTCACCCCTCCACTTT
TRBD1	TRBV6-9	NA	TRBJ2-3	CASRSGQYTDTQYF	TGTGCCAGCCGTTCGGGACAGTACACAGATACGCAGTATTTT
NA	TRBV9	NA	TRBJ1-4	CASSSAGLTSEKLFF	TGTGCCAGCAGCTCCGCAGGGTTAACCTCTGAAAAACTGTTTTTT
TRBD2	TRBV5-1	NA	TRBJ2-7	CASREGAAGGYEQYF	TGCGCCAGCCGGGAGGGGGCAGCGGGGGGTTACGAGCAGTACTTC
NA	TRBV7-2	once	TRBJ2-3	CASSFLSTDTQYF	TGTGCCAGCAGCTTCCTGAGCACAGATACGCAGTATTTT
NA	TRBV19	NA	TRBJ2-7	CASSYGSYEQYF	TGTGCCAGTAGTTACGGCTCCTACGAGCAGTACTTC
TRBD1	TRBV9	few	TRBJ1-5	CASSIGTGNQPQHF	TGTGCCAGCAGCATTGGGACAGGGAATCAGCCCCAGCATTTT
TRBD1	TRBV6-5	NA	TRBJ1-6	CASSSTDRGLSPLHF	TGTGCCAGCAGTTCCACCGACAGGGGTTTGTCGCCCCTCCACTTT
TRBD1	TRBV6-5	few	TRBJ2-7	CASRSLTGPYEQYF	TGTGCCAGCAGGTCTCTGACAGGGCCCTACGAGCAGTACTTC